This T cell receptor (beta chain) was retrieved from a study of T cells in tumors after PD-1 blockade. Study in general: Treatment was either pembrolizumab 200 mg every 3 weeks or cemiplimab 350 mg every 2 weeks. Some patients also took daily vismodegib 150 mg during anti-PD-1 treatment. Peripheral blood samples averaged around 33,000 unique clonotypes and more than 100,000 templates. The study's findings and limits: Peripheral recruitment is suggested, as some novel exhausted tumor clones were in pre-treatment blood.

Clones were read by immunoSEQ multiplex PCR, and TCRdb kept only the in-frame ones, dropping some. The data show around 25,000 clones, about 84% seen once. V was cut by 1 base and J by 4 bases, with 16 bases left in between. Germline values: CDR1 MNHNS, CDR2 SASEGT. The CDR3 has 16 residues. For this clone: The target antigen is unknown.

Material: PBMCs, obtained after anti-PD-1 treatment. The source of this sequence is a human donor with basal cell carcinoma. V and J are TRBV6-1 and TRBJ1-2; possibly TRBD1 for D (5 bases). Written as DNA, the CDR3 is TGTGCCAGCAGTGAAGAAGGGGTTCTAGGGCGCTATGGCTACACCTTC. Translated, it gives CASSEEGVLGRYGYTF.